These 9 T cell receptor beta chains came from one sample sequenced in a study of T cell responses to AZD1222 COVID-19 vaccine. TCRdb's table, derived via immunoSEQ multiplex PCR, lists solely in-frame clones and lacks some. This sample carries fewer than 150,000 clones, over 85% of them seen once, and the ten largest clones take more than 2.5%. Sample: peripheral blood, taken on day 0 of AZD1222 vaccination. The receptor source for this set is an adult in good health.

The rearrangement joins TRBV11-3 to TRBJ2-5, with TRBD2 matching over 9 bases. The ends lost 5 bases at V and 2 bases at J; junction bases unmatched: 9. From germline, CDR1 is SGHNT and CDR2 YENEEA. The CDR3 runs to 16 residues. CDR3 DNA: TGTGCCAGCAGCCGAGGCGCGGGAGGGGATCAAGAGACCCAGTACTTC. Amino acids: CASSRGAGGDQETQYF.

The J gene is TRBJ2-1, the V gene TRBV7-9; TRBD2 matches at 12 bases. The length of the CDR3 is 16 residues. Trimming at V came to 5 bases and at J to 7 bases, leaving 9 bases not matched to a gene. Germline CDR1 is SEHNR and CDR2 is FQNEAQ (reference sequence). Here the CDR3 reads CASSLARLAGVNEQFF. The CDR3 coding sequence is TGTGCCAGCAGCCTCGCCCGACTAGCGGGAGTAAATGAGCAGTTCTTC.

The CDR3 here is CASSTRLAGGTDTQYF. CDR3 in DNA: TGTGCCAGCAGTACCCGACTAGCGGGAGGCACAGATACGCAGTATTTT. J is TRBJ2-3 and V is TRBV27, with 12 bases fitting TRBD2. Germline V lookup: CDR1 MNHEY, CDR2 SMNVEV (reference sequence). This CDR3 is 16 amino acids long. With 5 bases clipped from V and 1 base from J, the junction kept 4 bases outside the gene matches.

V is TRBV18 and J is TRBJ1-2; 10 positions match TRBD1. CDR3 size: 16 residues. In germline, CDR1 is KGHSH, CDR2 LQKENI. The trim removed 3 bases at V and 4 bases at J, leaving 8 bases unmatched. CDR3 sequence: CASSPPPGQGFYGYTF. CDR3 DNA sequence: TGTGCCAGCTCACCTCCCCCGGGACAGGGGTTCTATGGCTACACCTTC.

CDR3 coding DNA: TGTGCCAGCAGTTCCTTGGATGACAGGTCCCGGGAGCAGTACTTC. The encoded protein is CASSSLDDRSREQYF. The chain couples TRBV28 to TRBJ2-7; D is perhaps TRBD1 (6 bases). Germline V gene lookup returns CDR1 MDHEN and CDR2 SYDVKM. V lost 4 bases, J lost 7 bases, and 20 bases lay in between. The CDR3 spans 15 residues.

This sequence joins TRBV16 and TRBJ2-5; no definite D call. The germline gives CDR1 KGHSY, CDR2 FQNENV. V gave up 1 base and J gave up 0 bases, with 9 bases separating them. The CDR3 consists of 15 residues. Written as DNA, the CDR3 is TGTGCCAGCAGCCAATACGCGTCAGACCAAGAGACCCAGTACTTC. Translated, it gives CASSQYASDQETQYF.

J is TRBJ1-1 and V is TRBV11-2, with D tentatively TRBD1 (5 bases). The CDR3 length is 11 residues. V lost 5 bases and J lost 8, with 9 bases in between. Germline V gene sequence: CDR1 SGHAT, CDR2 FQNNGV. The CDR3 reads CASSHRTEAFF. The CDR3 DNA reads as TGTGCCAGCAGCCACCGGACAGAAGCTTTCTTT. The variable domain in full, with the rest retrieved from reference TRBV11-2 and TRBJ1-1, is EAGVAQSPRYKIIEKRQSVAFWCNPISGHATLYWYQQILGQGPKLLIQFQNNGVVDDSQLPKDRFSAERLKGVDSTLKIQPAKLEDSAVYLCASSHRTEAFFGQGTRLTVV.

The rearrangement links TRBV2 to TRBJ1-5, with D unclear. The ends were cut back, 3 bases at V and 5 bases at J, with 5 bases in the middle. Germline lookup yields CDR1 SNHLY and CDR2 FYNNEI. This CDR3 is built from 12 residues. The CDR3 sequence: CASSEDYQPQHF. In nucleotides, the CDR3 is TGTGCCAGCAGTGAGGACTATCAGCCCCAGCATTTT.

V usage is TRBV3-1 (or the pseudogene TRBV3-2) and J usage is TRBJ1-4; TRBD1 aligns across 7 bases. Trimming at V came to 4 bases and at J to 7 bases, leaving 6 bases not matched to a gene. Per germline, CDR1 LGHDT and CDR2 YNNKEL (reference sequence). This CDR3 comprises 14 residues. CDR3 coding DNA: TGTGCCAGCAGCCCCGACAGGGTGGGTGAAAAACTGTTTTTT. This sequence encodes CASSPDRVGEKLFF.